These 12 T cell receptor beta chains came from one sample sequenced in a study of OX40 agonist ivuxolimab in advanced cancers. The data were produced by immunoSEQ multiplex PCR, yet TCRdb's version contains in-frame clones alone and is incomplete. The sample holds tens of thousands of clones, more than 70% seen once. The sample here was CD4+ or CD8+ T cells sorted from blood, taken in a trial of the OX40 agonist ivuxolimab. These TCRs come from an adult with an advanced solid tumor such as melanoma, head and neck, liver or kidney cancer.

The chain joins TRBV5-1 to TRBJ2-7; D perhaps matches TRBD2 (6 bases). Germline CDR1 is SGHRS and CDR2 is YFSETQ. The germline V and J ends were trimmed by 2 bases and 2 bases, with 14 bases remaining between them. The CDR3 is 15 residues long. The CDR3 DNA sequence: TGCGCCAGCAGCTTTCCGGGACTTGCTACCTACGAGCAGTACTTC. Translation gives CASSFPGLATYEQYF.

The rearrangement links TRBV19 to TRBJ2-3; 7 bases align to TRBD1. Trimming removed 5 bases from V and 4 bases from J; junction bases left unmatched: 6. The germline gives CDR1 LNHDA, CDR2 SQIVND (reference sequence). The CDR3 is 14 amino acids. CDR3 protein: CASSYSGGSDTQYF. The CDR3 DNA follows: TGTGCCAGTAGTTACTCAGGGGGTTCAGATACGCAGTATTTT.

This chain joins TRBV5-8 and TRBJ2-7; 10 positions match TRBD1. Germline CDR1 and CDR2: SGHTS and YDEGEE. The CDR3 consists of 15 residues. Trimming at V came to 1 base and at J to 6 bases, leaving 7 bases not matched to a gene. The chain's CDR3 is CASSLRGQGNPEQYV. CDR3 DNA sequence: TGTGCCAGCAGCTTGAGGGGACAGGGGAACCCCGAGCAGTACGTC.

The J gene is TRBJ1-2, the V gene TRBV5-1, with D possibly matching TRBD1 (5 bases). The ends were cut back, 3 bases at V and 3 bases at J, with 9 bases in the middle. The CDR3 is made up of 13 amino acids. Germline CDR1 reads SGHRS; CDR2 reads YFSETQ. The CDR3 spells CASSSGGDYGYTF. In DNA form, the CDR3 reads TGCGCCAGCAGCTCTGGGGGAGACTATGGCTACACCTTC.

The rearrangement links TRBV5-1 to TRBJ2-7; D might be TRBD1 (6 bases). Germline V gene sequence: CDR1 SGHRS, CDR2 YFSETQ. V was trimmed by 7 bases and J by 2 bases, leaving 16 bases between them. The CDR3 loop spans 14 amino acids. For the CDR3, the DNA is TGCGCCAGCGGGCCTGGGGGCTTTACCTACGAGCAGTACTTC. It yields the protein CASGPGGFTYEQYF.

The V gene is TRBV18, the J gene TRBJ1-5, with D perhaps TRBD1 (5 bases). Germline loops: CDR1 KGHSH, CDR2 LQKENI. The CDR3 has 13 residues. Trimming removed 0 bases from V and 11 bases from J, with 11 bases in between. CDR3 nucleotides: TGTGCCAGCTCACCACCCGGGCCAGGGACCCAGCATTTT. This encodes CASSPPGPGTQHF.

This chain connects TRBV11-2 to TRBJ2-2, with D uncertain. V lost 9 bases to trimming and J lost 0 bases, with 11 bases between them. CDR3 size: 14 residues. CDR1 is SGHAT and CDR2 is FQNNGV in the germline V gene. The CDR3 DNA follows: TGTGCCAGTCAACGGGTTACGAACACCGGGGAGCTGTTTTTT. This encodes CASQRVTNTGELFF.

The chain combines TRBV4-2 with TRBJ2-1; D is uncertain. In germline, CDR1 is LGHNA, CDR2 YNFKEQ. The V gene lost 0 bases and the J gene lost 2 bases, with 14 bases spanning the gap. The CDR3 has 17 amino acids. The CDR3 DNA is TGTGCCAGCAGCCAAGATTTTTCTAGTGTGCCCTACAATGAGCAGTTCTTC. Translating it yields CASSQDFSSVPYNEQFF.

V usage is TRBV5-1 and J usage is TRBJ2-3, with D perhaps matching TRBD1 (5 bases). V was trimmed by 4 bases and J by 7 bases, leaving 13 bases between them. The CDR3 consists of 13 residues. The germline CDR1 and CDR2 sequences are SGHRS and YFSETQ. In DNA, the CDR3 is TGCGCCAGCAGCACAGACAGCTTGTATACGCAGTATTTT. This sequence encodes CASSTDSLYTQYF.

The chain carries TRBV9 and TRBJ2-5, with D perhaps matching TRBD1 (6 bases). This CDR3 is 15 amino acids long. V lost 0 bases and J lost 1, with 10 bases in between. Germline CDR1 and CDR2: SGDLS and YYNGEE. The CDR3 sequence is CASSVGWTAQETQYF. CDR3 DNA: TGTGCCAGCAGCGTAGGGTGGACAGCCCAAGAGACCCAGTACTTC.

The V call is TRBV11-2, the J call TRBJ2-3, with D tentatively TRBD1 (6 bases). With 5 bases removed from V and 5 bases from J, the gap between germline ends came to 23 bases. The CDR3 sequence is 17 residues long. Germline V gene data show CDR1 as SGHAT and CDR2 as FQNNGV. The CDR3 nucleotides read TGTGCCAGCAGCACCCTTACAGGGAGAGGGGTTGGAGATACGCAGTATTTT. Encoded protein: CASSTLTGRGVGDTQYF.

The J gene is TRBJ1-3, the V gene TRBV28; 8 nucleotides agree with TRBD1. The CDR3 is made up of 15 amino acids. In germline, CDR1 is MDHEN, CDR2 SYDVKM. The trim removed 3 bases at V and 3 bases at J, leaving 4 bases unmatched. CDR3 in DNA: TGTGCCAGCAGTTTCGGAGGACAGGGTGGAAACACCATATATTTT. Translated, it gives CASSFGGQGGNTIYF.